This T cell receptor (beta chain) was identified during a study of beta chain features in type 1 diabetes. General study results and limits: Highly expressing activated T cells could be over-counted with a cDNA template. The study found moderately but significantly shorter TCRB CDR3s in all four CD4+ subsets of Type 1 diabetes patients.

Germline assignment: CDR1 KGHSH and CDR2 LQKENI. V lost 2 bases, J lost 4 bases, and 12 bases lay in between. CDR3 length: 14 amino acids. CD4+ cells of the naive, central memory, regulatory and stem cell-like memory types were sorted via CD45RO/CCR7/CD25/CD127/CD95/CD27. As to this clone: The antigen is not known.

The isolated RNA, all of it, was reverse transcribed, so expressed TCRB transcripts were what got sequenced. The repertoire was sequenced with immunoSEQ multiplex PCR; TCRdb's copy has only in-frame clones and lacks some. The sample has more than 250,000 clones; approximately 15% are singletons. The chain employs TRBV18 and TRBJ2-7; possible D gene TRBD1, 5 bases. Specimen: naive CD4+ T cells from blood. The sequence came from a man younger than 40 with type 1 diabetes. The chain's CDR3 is CASSPGRVLYEQYF. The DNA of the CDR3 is TGTGCCAGCTCACCAGGCAGGGTACTGTACGAGCAGTACTTC. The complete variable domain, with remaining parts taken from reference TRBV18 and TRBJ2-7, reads NAGVMQNPRHLVRRRGQEARLRCSPMKGHSHVYWYRQLPEEGLKFMVYLQKENIIDESGMPKERFSAEFPKEGPSILRIQQVVRGDSAAYFCASSPGRVLYEQYFGPGTRLTVT.